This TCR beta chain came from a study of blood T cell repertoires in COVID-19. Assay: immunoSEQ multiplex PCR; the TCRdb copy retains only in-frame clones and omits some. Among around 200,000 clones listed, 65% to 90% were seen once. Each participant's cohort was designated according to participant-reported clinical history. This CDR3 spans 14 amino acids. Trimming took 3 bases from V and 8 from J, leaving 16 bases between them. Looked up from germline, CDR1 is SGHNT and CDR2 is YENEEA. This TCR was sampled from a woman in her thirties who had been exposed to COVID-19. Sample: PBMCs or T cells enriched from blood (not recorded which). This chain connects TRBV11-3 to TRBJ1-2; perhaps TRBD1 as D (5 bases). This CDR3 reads CASSLGDSGGGYTF. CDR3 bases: TGTGCCAGCAGCTTGGGGGACTCCGGAGGGGGCTACACCTTC.